This passage covers 27 T cell receptor beta chains from one sample sequenced in a study of radiation and T cells in renal cell carcinoma. Sequenced by immunoSEQ multiplex PCR; TCRdb stores in-frame clones only, minus some. The sample has fewer than 55,000 clones, 80% seen once. Specified time point: blood 2 weeks post-SBRT. Stated treatment: 15 Gy SBRT to primary tumor, nephrectomy 4 weeks later. Material: blood, obtained from a patient whose treatment included radiotherapy and nephrectomy. The receptors were sampled from a woman in her 70s with renal cell carcinoma.

The J gene is TRBJ1-4, the V gene TRBV6-5; no reliable D call. Per germline, CDR1 MNHEY and CDR2 SVGAGI. The length of the CDR3 is 16 residues. Trimming removed 2 bases from V and 7 bases from J, with 17 bases in between. Written as DNA, the CDR3 is TGTGCCAGCAGTTACACGTGGGATGCTCGGAGTGAAAAACTGTTTTTT. Translated, it gives CASSYTWDARSEKLFF.

The chain recombines TRBV5-1 with TRBJ2-3; TRBD2 agrees at 8 bases. Germline V gives CDR1 SGHRS, CDR2 YFSETQ. The CDR3 extends over 16 amino acids. J gave up 2 bases and V 2 bases, and 7 bases lay outside the gene matches. CDR3: CASSLSPGGTTDTQYF. CDR3 in DNA: TGCGCCAGCAGCTTATCGCCGGGGGGGACCACAGATACGCAGTATTTT.

Concerning this clone itself: The sample carries other DNA sequences with the same CDR3. The rearrangement joins TRBV6-5 to TRBJ1-1, with no clear D. Germline values: CDR1 MNHEY, CDR2 SVGAGI. With 4 bases removed from V and 1 base from J, the gap between germline ends came to 10 bases. CDR3 length: 14 residues. This CDR3 is CASSSRTGNTEAFF. Here the CDR3 DNA reads TGTGCCAGCAGTTCCCGGACGGGGAACACTGAAGCTTTCTTT.

The chain joins TRBV2 to TRBJ1-4; D uncertain. The CDR3 contains 16 residues. Germline V gene lookup returns CDR1 SNHLY and CDR2 FYNNEI. The V and J ends lost 2 bases and 8 bases respectively, with 18 bases between them. The CDR3 DNA sequence: TGTGCCAGCAGTGAACGGTACAGCGAAGCGTGGGAAAAACTGTTTTTT. Amino acids: CASSERYSEAWEKLFF.

The genes are TRBV5-4 and TRBJ2-7; 10 bases match TRBD2. V shed 0 bases and J 6 bases; nucleotides not matched to a gene: 9. This CDR3 spans 16 amino acids. CDR1 is SGHNT and CDR2 is YYREEE in the germline V gene (reference sequence). CDR3 residues: CASSLDWRAGGSEQYF. The CDR3 coding sequence is TGTGCCAGCAGCTTGGATTGGCGAGCGGGAGGGAGCGAGCAGTACTTC.

V usage is TRBV2 and J usage is TRBJ2-7; 7 bases match TRBD2. The germline V gene has CDR1 SNHLY and CDR2 FYNNEI. This CDR3 has 13 residues. With V trimmed by 6 bases and J by 3 bases, 5 bases remained unmatched. The CDR3 nucleotides are TGTGCCAGCAGAATGGGGGGGAGCTACGAGCAGTACTTC. Protein: CASRMGGSYEQYF.

The chain is built from TRBV2 and TRBJ2-3; TRBD1 agrees at 9 bases. This CDR3 has 15 residues. CDR1 and CDR2 (germline): SNHLY, FYNNEI. V lost 7 bases to trimming and J lost 6 bases; unmatched junction nucleotides: 11. DNA for the CDR3: TGTGCCAGCACCCTCCGGGACAGGGTACTGGATACGCAGTATTTT. This translates into CASTLRDRVLDTQYF. The full variable domain, completed using reference TRBV2 and TRBJ2-3, is EPEVTQTPSHQVTQMGQEVILRCVPISNHLYFYWYRQILGQKVEFLVSFYNNEISEKSEIFDDQFSVERPDGSNFTLKIRSTKLEDSAMYFCASTLRDRVLDTQYFGPGTRLTVL.

This clone was counted a few times. This chain links TRBV4-1 with TRBJ1-2; perhaps TRBD1 as D (6 bases). Germline loops: CDR1 MGHRA, CDR2 YSYEKL. The ends were cut back, 2 bases at V and 8 bases at J, with 15 bases in the middle. The CDR3 spans 14 residues. The CDR3 coding sequence is TGCGCCAGCAGCCAACAAACAGGGCCGATGGGCTACACCTTC. Amino acid sequence: CASSQQTGPMGYTF.

This sequence joins TRBV6-6 and TRBJ1-2; a weak D match, TRBD1 (5 bases). V was trimmed by 0 bases and J by 4 bases, leaving 9 bases between them. CDR3 length: 14 amino acids. Germline CDR1 MNHNY, CDR2 SVGAGI (reference sequence). CDR3 nucleotides: TGTGCCAGCAGTTACTCAGGGGAGGGCTATGGCTACACCTTC. It specifies CASSYSGEGYGYTF.

The genes are TRBV7-2 and TRBJ2-7; no reliable D call. The CDR3 runs to 14 residues. In germline, CDR1 is SGHTA, CDR2 FQGNSA. The V end was cut by 2 bases, the J end by 9 bases, with 17 bases between. The CDR3 here is CASSLSRPSGGQYF. The CDR3 nucleotides read TGTGCCAGCAGCTTATCCAGACCCTCAGGCGGGCAGTACTTC.

The gene calls are TRBV9 and TRBJ1-1; 7 bases align to TRBD1. Germline CDR1 reads SGDLS; CDR2 reads YYNGEE. This CDR3 spans 15 amino acids. V dropped 4 bases and J dropped 5; count of bases not matched to a gene: 11. The CDR3 region has the DNA TGTGCCAGCAGCTCGACGACAGGGCTCCCAACTGAAGCTTTCTTT. It translates to CASSSTTGLPTEAFF.

CDR3 in amino acids: CASSLRTGGGYEKLFF. For the CDR3, the DNA is TGTGCCAGCAGCCTACGGACAGGGGGCGGGTATGAAAAACTGTTTTTT. The chain recombines TRBV5-4 with TRBJ1-4; TRBD1 matches 11 bases. The CDR3 sequence is 16 residues long. Trimming cost V 4 bases and J 6 bases; bases outside gene matches: 8. Germline V lookup: CDR1 SGHNT, CDR2 YYREEE (reference sequence).

The chain carries TRBV7-2 and TRBJ2-1; D not certain. This CDR3 spans 15 amino acids. Trimming pared 0 bases from V and 8 bases from J, leaving 14 bases between. The germline V gene has CDR1 SGHTA and CDR2 FQGNSA. CDR3 in DNA: TGTGCCAGCAGCTTAGCGGGTCAAGACTGGGATGAGCAGTTCTTC. It encodes CASSLAGQDWDEQFF. The full variable domain, in which reference TRBV7-2 and TRBJ2-1 provide the parts outside the CDR3, is GAGVSQSPSNKVTEKGKDVELRCDPISGHTALYWYRQSLGQGLEFLIYFQGNSAPDKSGLPSDRFSAERTGGSVSTLTIQRTQQEDSAVYLCASSLAGQDWDEQFFGPGTRLTVL.

The CDR3 sequence is CASSTDRANTEAFF. CDR3 bases: TGTGCCAGTAGTACCGACAGGGCGAACACTGAAGCTTTCTTT. V is TRBV19 and J is TRBJ1-1; TRBD1 agrees at 7 bases. The CDR3 consists of 14 residues. Germline CDR1 and CDR2: LNHDA and SQIVND (reference sequence). Trimming removed 4 bases from V and 1 base from J; junction bases left unmatched: 3.

This chain links TRBV7-2 with TRBJ1-4; D gene ambiguous. Trimming cost V 1 base and J 4 bases, with 4 bases left between them. The germline V gene has CDR1 SGHTA and CDR2 FQGNSA. The length of the CDR3 is 13 residues. The CDR3 DNA is TGTGCCAGCAGCTTAGGGTATAATGAAAAACTGTTTTTT. This codes for CASSLGYNEKLFF.

The CDR3 coding sequence is TGTGCCAGCAGCTTGAGGTCGGGGGCATACGAGCAGTACTTC. Amino acid sequence: CASSLRSGAYEQYF. The chain couples TRBV5-5 to TRBJ2-7; D might be TRBD1 or TRBD2, each matching 6 bases. CDR1 SGHKS and CDR2 YYEKEE come from the germline V gene (reference sequence). The CDR3 has 14 amino acids. V gave up 1 base and J gave up 4 bases, with 12 bases separating them. Variable domain in full (rest from reference TRBV5-5 and TRBJ2-7): DAGVTQSPTHLIKTRGQQVTLRCSPISGHKSVSWYQQVLGQGPQFIFQYYEKEERGRGNFPDRFSARQFPNYSSELNVNALLLGDSALYLCASSLRSGAYEQYFGPGTRLTVT.

This clone was counted once. The genes are TRBV4-1 and TRBJ2-7; tentative D call: TRBD2 (5 bases). There are 12 residues in the CDR3. V shed 6 bases and J shed 6 bases, with 12 bases lying between them. The germline gives CDR1 MGHRA, CDR2 YSYEKL. CDR3 residues: CASRSTRSEQYF. In DNA, the CDR3 is TGCGCCAGCAGATCAACTAGGTCCGAGCAGTACTTC.

The chain combines TRBV7-2 with TRBJ2-7, with 9 bases lining up with TRBD2. This CDR3 spans 15 amino acids. Germline-derived CDR1 and CDR2 are SGHTA and FQGNSA. J lost 4 bases, V lost 0 bases, and 4 bases had no gene match. The CDR3 reads CASSLASLAGYEQYF. The CDR3 region has the DNA TGTGCCAGCAGCTTAGCGTCACTAGCGGGTTACGAGCAGTACTTC.

The chain recombines TRBV2 with TRBJ1-2, with TRBD1 matching 8 bases. Per germline, CDR1 SNHLY and CDR2 FYNNEI. V shed 3 bases and J 6 bases; nucleotides not matched to a gene: 9. The CDR3 length is 15 residues. CDR3 bases: TGTGCCAGCAGTGATTGGGAACAGGGGGTCCATGGCTACACCTTC. This encodes CASSDWEQGVHGYTF.

The chain is built from TRBV6-5 and TRBJ1-1; 10 bases are shared with TRBD1. Germline CDR1 is MNHEY and CDR2 is SVGAGI. CDR3 length: 16 amino acids. V was clipped by 4 bases and J by 0 bases; unmatched bases: 5. DNA for the CDR3: TGTGCCAGCAGTTCTAGGGACAGGGGTATGAACACTGAAGCTTTCTTT. Translation gives CASSSRDRGMNTEAFF.

This clone was seen just once. The chain is built from TRBV6-1 and TRBJ2-5; D is unclear. The CDR3 consists of 10 residues. V was cut by 7 bases and J by 3 bases, with 3 bases left in between. Germline-derived CDR1 and CDR2 are MNHNS and SASEGT. CDR3 protein: CASKEETQYF. In nucleotides, the CDR3 is TGTGCCAGCAAGGAAGAGACCCAGTACTTC.

The CDR3 DNA reads TGTGCCAGCAGCCTCGCGCCTTTACTAAACACCGGGGAGCTGTTTTTT. Translating gives CASSLAPLLNTGELFF. The J gene is TRBJ2-2, the V gene TRBV9; unclear D gene. This CDR3 spans 16 amino acids. Germline V gene lookup returns CDR1 SGDLS and CDR2 YYNGEE. V was shortened by 4 bases and J by 2 bases, with 15 bases between the two germline ends.

The chain combines TRBV5-1 with TRBJ2-1; D unresolved. In germline, CDR1 is SGHRS, CDR2 YFSETQ. The CDR3 covers 15 residues. V was shortened by 4 bases and J by 7 bases, with 18 bases between the two germline ends. The CDR3 loop reads CASSTGQLWVNEQFF. CDR3 DNA sequence: TGCGCCAGCAGCACTGGGCAGCTTTGGGTAAATGAGCAGTTCTTC.

CDR3: CASSGPSGRETQYF. CDR3 DNA: TGTGCCAGCAGCGGTCCTAGCGGTCGGGAGACCCAGTACTTC. This rearrangement joins TRBV9 to TRBJ2-5; 7 nucleotides agree with TRBD2. The V and J ends lost 3 bases and 5 bases, in that order; junction bases with no gene match: 7. The germline V gene encodes CDR1 SGDLS and CDR2 YYNGEE. The CDR3 loop spans 14 amino acids.

The chain recombines TRBV7-8 with TRBJ2-2, with 7 bases lining up with TRBD2. The germline V gene has CDR1 SGHVS and CDR2 FQNEAQ. The CDR3 sequence is 15 residues long. Trimming cost V 5 bases and J 7 bases; bases outside gene matches: 10. In DNA form, the CDR3 reads TGTGCCAGCAGCCGAAGACTAGCTAACCGCGGGGAGCTGTTTTTT. It yields the protein CASSRRLANRGELFF. The full variable domain, completed using reference TRBV7-8 and TRBJ2-2, is GAGVSQSPRYKVAKRGQDVALRCDPISGHVSLFWYQQALGQGPEFLTYFQNEAQLDKSGLPSDRFFAERPEGSVSTLKIQRTQQEDSAVYLCASSRRLANRGELFFGEGSRLTVL.

For the CDR3, the DNA is TGCGCCAGCAGGCAGGCGGGGGGGCTTGAGACCCAGTACTTC. Translation: CASRQAGGLETQYF. The V and J genes are TRBV5-1 and TRBJ2-5, with 9 positions matching TRBD2. The V gene's germline CDR1 is SGHRS and CDR2 YFSETQ. This CDR3 is built from 14 residues. Trimming cost V 5 bases and J 5 bases; bases outside gene matches: 7.

The CDR3 bases are TGTGCCAGCAGTGATCCTAGGACAGCGAGCACAGATACGCAGTATTTT. It translates to CASSDPRTASTDTQYF. V is TRBV2 and J is TRBJ2-3, with D perhaps matching TRBD1 (6 bases). V shed 3 bases and J shed 0 bases, with 13 bases lying between them. Germline assignment: CDR1 SNHLY and CDR2 FYNNEI. This CDR3 has 16 amino acids.